This T cell receptor (beta chain) came from a study of blood T cells in healthy people across ages (dated by TCRdb to 2015 to 2017). At the level of the whole study: In model experiments, template switching captured roughly one uniquely barcoded TCR beta cDNA molecule for every two T cells. To track age-related changes in TCR beta repertoire diversity, the study relied on deep sequencing normalized with unique cDNA molecular identifiers. Four age groups were formed from the donors: young (average roughly 15 years), middle-aged (around 37), aged (about 62) and long-lived (roughly 81). To avoid experimental bias, donors of different ages were randomly spread across the sequencing lanes. For two donors (one aged 18 to 30 and one aged 80 or older), the study analyzed two additional independent replicas of 1 million unique cDNA reads from the same blood draw. General study outcomes and caveats: Total diversity estimates from one million sequenced T cells were considered lower bounds and underestimates. The percentage of naive T cells measured by flow cytometry correlated strongly with observed TCR beta diversity. Compared with the aged group, more naive CD4+ T cells, fewer expanded clones and increased TCR diversity were shown by the long-lived group, suggesting age selection. Because donor CMV infection status was unknown, age-related changes in expanded clonotypes were potentially confounded. Observed TCR beta diversity per million T cells fell roughly linearly with age, and a significant reduction was already apparent by age roughly 41. Because profiling used bulk unsorted PBMCs, naive and antigen-experienced compartments could not be compared conclusively.

The approximately 39 donors, aged about 6 to 95 years, were systemically healthy Caucasian individuals from Russia. Each donor gave roughly 9 milliliters of peripheral blood, drawn into EDTA-treated Vacutainer tubes. Ficoll-Paque density-gradient centrifugation was used to isolate PBMCs, with at least 7 million obtained per sample. Total RNA was extracted from PBMCs with Trizol reagent, with at least 6 micrograms obtained per sample. For every donor, an aliquot of PBMCs went through flow cytometry to measure the percentages of naive CD45RAhigh/CD27high T cells. The sample holds many counts of this clonotype. Its antigen is currently not known. No base quality information exists; no much larger clone differs at one position. As encoded in the germline V gene, CDR1 is SGHRS while CDR2 is YFSETQ. The CDR3 has 10 amino acids, counting the end cysteine and phenylalanine. Of the read, only the CDR3 DNA is kept; its 30 bases are in frame from base 1.

The library came from 5' RACE. Sequenced using an Illumina HiSeq 2500. A second PCR of roughly 7 to 12 cycles was run with a J-beta primer mix and a sample-barcoded 5' primer. Each TCR beta cDNA molecule received a unique molecular identifier from a template-switch 5' adaptor carrying 12 random nucleotides. Each sample yielded at least 2.5 million CDR3-containing paired-end reads. First-strand cDNA synthesis was performed from all RNA using the Mint cDNA synthesis kit, with priming by a TRBC-specific oligonucleotide. Following uracil-DNA glycosylase treatment, all cDNA underwent a first 18-cycle PCR with the universal primers M1SS and BC2_uni_R. The original methods were these. Normalization of each sample was performed by random selection of 1 million high-quality reads, each carrying a distinct molecular identifier. Reads with shared molecular identifiers were discarded instead of being binned into consensus sequences. CDR3 identification, clonotype clustering and error correction used MiTCR with a Q25 quality threshold and the strictest error-elimination algorithm. A nonparametric unseen species model with Euler transformation was used to estimate a lower bound on total TCR beta diversity. TCRdb trimmed the raw reads at Q25, called clones with MiXCR and kept productive beta chains. Rows with a matching CDR3 protein are joined into one entry that keeps the most common DNA and genes. The V and J calls come from TCRdb's annotation, not from the publication. The sample contains about 1.5 million distinct CDR3 sequences, 42% of them found a single time. Together, the top ten hold 7.9% of the sample.

The sample consisted of blood. The chain couples TRBV5-1 to TRBJ2-5, with an unclear D gene assignment. The end of the DNA is better explained by TRBJ2-7, so the J call may be wrong. The TCR sequence derives from a woman between 18 and 29 years old in good health. In nucleotides, the sequence is TGCGCCAGCAGCTTGGACGAGCAGTACTTC. Its coded protein is CASSLDEQYF.